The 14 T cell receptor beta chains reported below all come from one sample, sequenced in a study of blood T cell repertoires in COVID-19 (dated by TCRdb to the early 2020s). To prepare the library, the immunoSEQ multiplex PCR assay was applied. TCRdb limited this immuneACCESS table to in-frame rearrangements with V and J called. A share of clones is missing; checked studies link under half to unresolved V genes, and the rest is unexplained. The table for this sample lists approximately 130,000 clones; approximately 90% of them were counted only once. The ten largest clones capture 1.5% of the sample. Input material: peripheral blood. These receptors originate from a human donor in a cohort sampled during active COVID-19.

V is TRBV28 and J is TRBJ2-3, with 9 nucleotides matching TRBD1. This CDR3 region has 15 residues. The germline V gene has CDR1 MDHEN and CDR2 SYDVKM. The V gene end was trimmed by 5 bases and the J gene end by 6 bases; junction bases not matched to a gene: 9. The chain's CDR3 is CASSPPGTGRDTQYF. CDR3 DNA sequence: TGTGCCAGCAGTCCCCCCGGGACAGGGCGCGATACGCAGTATTTT.

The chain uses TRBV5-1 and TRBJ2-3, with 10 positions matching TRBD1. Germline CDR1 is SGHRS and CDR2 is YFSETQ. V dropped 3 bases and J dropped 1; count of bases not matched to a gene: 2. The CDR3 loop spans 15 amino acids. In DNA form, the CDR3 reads TGCGCCAGCAGCTCCGGGACAGGGGGCACAGATACGCAGTATTTT. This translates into CASSSGTGGTDTQYF.

The CDR3 protein is CASSDPRDSLWYF. The CDR3 DNA sequence: TGTGCCAGCAGTGACCCTCGGGACAGCCTATGGTACTTC. This chain joins TRBV6-1 and TRBJ2-4, with 7 bases that match TRBD1. The CDR3 is 13 amino acids. Germline V gene data show CDR1 as MNHNS and CDR2 as SASEGT. V dropped 3 bases and J dropped 15; count of bases not matched to a gene: 11.

As DNA, the CDR3 is TGTGCCAGCAGCGCTGGGGGACTAGCGGGAGGGCTCGGCGGGGAGCTGTTTTTT. This codes for CASSAGGLAGGLGGELFF. The chain carries TRBV5-4 and TRBJ2-2, with TRBD2 matching over 16 bases. The CDR3 runs 18 residues. V gave up 4 bases and J gave up 7 bases; unmatched junction bases: 10. The germline gives CDR1 SGHNT, CDR2 YYREEE (reference sequence).

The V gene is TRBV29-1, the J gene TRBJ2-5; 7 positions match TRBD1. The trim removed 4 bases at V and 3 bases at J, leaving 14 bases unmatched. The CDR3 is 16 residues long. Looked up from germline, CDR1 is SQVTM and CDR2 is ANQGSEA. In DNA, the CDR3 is TGCAGCGTTGTTCAAGGGACAGCCGTTTCGAAAGAGACCCAGTACTTC. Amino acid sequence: CSVVQGTAVSKETQYF.

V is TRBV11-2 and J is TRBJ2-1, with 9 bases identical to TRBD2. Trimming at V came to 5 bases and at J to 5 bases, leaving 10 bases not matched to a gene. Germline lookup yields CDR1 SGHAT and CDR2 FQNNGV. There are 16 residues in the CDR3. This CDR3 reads CASSPVWVAGDNEQFF. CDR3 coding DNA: TGTGCCAGCAGCCCCGTATGGGTAGCGGGAGACAATGAGCAGTTCTTC.

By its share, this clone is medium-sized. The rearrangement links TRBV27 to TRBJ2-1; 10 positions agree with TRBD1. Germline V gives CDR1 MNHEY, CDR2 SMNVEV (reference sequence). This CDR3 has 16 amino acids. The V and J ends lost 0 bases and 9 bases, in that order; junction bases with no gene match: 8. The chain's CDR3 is CASSLSRGQGSVEQFF. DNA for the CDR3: TGTGCCAGCAGTTTATCCCGGGGACAGGGGTCAGTTGAGCAGTTCTTC.

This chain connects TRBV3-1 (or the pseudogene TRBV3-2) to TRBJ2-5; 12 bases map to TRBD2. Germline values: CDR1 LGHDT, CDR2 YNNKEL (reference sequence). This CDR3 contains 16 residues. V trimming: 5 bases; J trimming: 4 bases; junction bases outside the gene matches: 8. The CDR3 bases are TGTGCCAGCAGCGCCCGGACTAGCGGGATAAGAGAGACCCAGTACTTC. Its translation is CASSARTSGIRETQYF.

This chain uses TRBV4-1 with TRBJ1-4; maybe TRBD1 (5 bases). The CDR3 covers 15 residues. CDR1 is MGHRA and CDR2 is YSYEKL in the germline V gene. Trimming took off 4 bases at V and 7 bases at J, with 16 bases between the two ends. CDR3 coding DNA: TGCGCCAGCAGCCCACTGGTAGGGGCAAGTGAAAAACTGTTTTTT. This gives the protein CASSPLVGASEKLFF.

The CDR3 sequence is CASSTGGRTEAFF. The CDR3 DNA follows: TGTGCCAGCAGCACAGGGGGCCGGACTGAAGCTTTCTTT. The V gene is TRBV7-9, the J gene TRBJ1-1; 9 nucleotides align to TRBD1. Germline assignment: CDR1 SEHNR and CDR2 FQNEAQ (reference sequence). The CDR3 totals 13 residues. V was clipped by 5 bases and J by 5 bases; unmatched bases: 3.

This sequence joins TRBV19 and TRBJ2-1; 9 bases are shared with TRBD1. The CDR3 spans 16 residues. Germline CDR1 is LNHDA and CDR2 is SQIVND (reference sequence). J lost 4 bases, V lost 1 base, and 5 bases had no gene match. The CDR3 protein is CASSIVGTGKYNEQFF. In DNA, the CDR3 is TGTGCCAGTAGTATAGTAGGGACAGGGAAATACAATGAGCAGTTCTTC.

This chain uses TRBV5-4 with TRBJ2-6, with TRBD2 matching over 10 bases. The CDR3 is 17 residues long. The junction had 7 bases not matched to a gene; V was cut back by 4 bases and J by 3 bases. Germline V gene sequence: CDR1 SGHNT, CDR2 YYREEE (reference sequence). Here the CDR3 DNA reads TGTGCCAGCAGCCACCTCACTAGCGGGAATGGGGCCAACGTCCTGACTTTC. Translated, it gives CASSHLTSGNGANVLTF.

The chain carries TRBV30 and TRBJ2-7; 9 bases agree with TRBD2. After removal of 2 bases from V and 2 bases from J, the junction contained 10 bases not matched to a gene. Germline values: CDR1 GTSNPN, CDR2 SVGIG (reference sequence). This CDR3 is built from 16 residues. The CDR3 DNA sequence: TGTGCCTGGAGTAGGGCTAGCGGGGCCTTCACCTACGAGCAGTACTTC. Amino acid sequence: CAWSRASGAFTYEQYF. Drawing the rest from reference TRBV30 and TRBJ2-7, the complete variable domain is SQTIHQWPATLVQPVGSPLSLECTVEGTSNPNLYWYRQAAGRGLQLLFYSVGIGQISSEVPQNLSASRPQDRQFILSSKKLLLSDSGFYLCAWSRASGAFTYEQYFGPGTRLTVT.

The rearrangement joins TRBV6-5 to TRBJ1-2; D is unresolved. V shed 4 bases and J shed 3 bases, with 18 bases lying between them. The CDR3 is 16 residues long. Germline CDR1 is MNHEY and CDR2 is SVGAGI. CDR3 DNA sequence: TGTGCCAGCAGTTCCTGGGTCGACTACTCCTACTATGGCTACACCTTC. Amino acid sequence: CASSSWVDYSYYGYTF.